This T cell receptor (beta chain) stems from a study of identical twins. Each CDR3 protein is one row after TCRdb ran MiXCR on the 5' RACE reads. The table records hundreds of thousands of distinct CDR3 sequences, around 7.5% of them present only once. In germline, CDR1 is SQVTM, CDR2 ANQGSEA. CDR3 size: 14 residues. Trimming took off 1 base at V and 1 base at J, with 10 bases between the two ends. This sample was shared with a second study, whose subject was yellow fever vaccine responses in identical twins. That work states: Twins' T cell vaccine responses reportedly looked partly convergent, partly personalized.

The clonotype comes from a woman in her late teens or twenties in good health. Material: PBMCs. This sequence joins TRBV29-1 and TRBJ1-1; D possibly corresponds to TRBD1 (6 bases). The CDR3 loop reads CSVEGGQSNTEAFF. For the CDR3, the DNA is TGCAGCGTTGAAGGAGGACAGTCGAACACTGAAGCTTTCTTT.